The entry below gives a single T cell receptor beta chain sequence along with its context. This clonotype was found a few times. This clone's antigen is unknown. Nothing much larger sits one base from this clone, and base qualities are not available. The data stem from a study of blood T cells in healthy people across ages (dated by TCRdb to between 2014 and 2016). Describing the broader study: In model experiments, roughly one uniquely barcoded TCR beta cDNA molecule per two T cells was captured by template switching. Two additional independent replicas of 1 million unique cDNA reads from the same blood draw were analyzed for two donors (one aged 18 to 29 and one aged 80 or older). Using deep sequencing normalized with unique cDNA molecular identifiers, the study measured how TCR beta repertoire diversity changes with age. To avoid experimental bias, donors of different ages were spread randomly across the sequencing lanes. The donors were split into four age groups: young (average about 15 years), middle-aged (more than 35), aged (roughly 60) and long-lived (roughly 86). Points the paper makes about the study in general: Total diversity estimates from one million sequenced T cells were considered lower bounds and underestimates. Because the CMV infection status of the donors was unknown, age-related changes in expanded clonotypes may potentially have been confounded. The long-lived group showed more naive CD4+ T cells, fewer expanded clones and increased TCR diversity than the aged group, suggesting age selection. Observed TCR beta diversity per million T cells fell roughly linearly with age, and a significant reduction was already apparent by age roughly 40. Conclusive comparison of naive and antigen-experienced compartments was prevented by the profiling of bulk unsorted PBMCs. A strong correlation was found between observed TCR beta diversity and the percentage of naive T cells measured by flow cytometry.

The roughly 38 donors, aged about 6 to 100 years, were systemically healthy Caucasian individuals from Russia. Each donor gave 8 to 10 milliliters of peripheral blood, drawn into EDTA-treated Vacutainer tubes. Ficoll-Paque density-gradient centrifugation was used to isolate PBMCs, with at least 6.5 million per sample. Total RNA, at least 5.5 micrograms per sample, was extracted from PBMCs with Trizol reagent. For every donor, an aliquot of PBMCs went through flow cytometry to measure the percentages of naive CD45RAhigh/CD27high T cells. The library was produced with 5' RACE. TCRdb shows the sequencer as Illumina HiSeq 2500. A second PCR of roughly 6 to 11 cycles was performed with a sample-barcoded 5' primer and a J-beta primer mix. A template-switch 5' adaptor carrying 12 random nucleotides introduced a unique molecular identifier onto each TCR beta cDNA molecule. At least 3 million CDR3-containing paired-end reads were obtained from each sample. First-strand cDNA was synthesized from all RNA with the Mint cDNA synthesis kit, primed by a TRBC-specific oligonucleotide. After uracil-DNA glycosylase treatment, a first 18-cycle PCR used universal primers M1SS and BC2_uni_R on all cDNA. Per the authors' processing: Each sample was normalized by randomly selecting 1 million high-quality reads, each carrying a distinct molecular identifier. Reads with shared molecular identifiers were discarded instead of being binned into consensus sequences. MiTCR, run with a Q25 quality threshold and the strictest error-elimination algorithm, handled CDR3 identification, clonotype clustering and error correction. Lower-bound total TCR beta diversity was estimated with a nonparametric unseen species model using Euler transformation. Through fastp at Q25 and MiXCR, TCRdb rebuilt clones from the public reads, retaining in-frame beta chains. Rows with one shared CDR3 protein collapse into an entry with the most common genes and DNA. TCRdb, not the original authors, processed these V and J calls. The sample contains about 810,000 distinct CDR3 sequences, around 36% of them found a single time. The ten largest clones take up over 10% of the sample.

This clonotype was obtained from a man between 18 and 29 years old in good health. Material for sequencing was blood.

In nucleotides, the sequence is TGTGCCAGCTCAATAGCGGAGAGCTCCTACGAGCAGTACTTC. Its protein product is CASSIAESSYEQYF. The chain couples TRBV6-2 or TRBV6-3 to TRBJ2-7; TRBD2 is a possible D gene, resting on 6 matching bases. CDR1 and CDR2 were assigned from the germline V gene as MNHEY and SVGEGT. Spanning cysteine to phenylalanine, the CDR3 consists of 14 amino acids. The read is trimmed to its CDR3 DNA, 42 bases read in frame from base 1. V is cut by 8 bases and J by 0 bases, and the space between the germline ends is 14 bases.